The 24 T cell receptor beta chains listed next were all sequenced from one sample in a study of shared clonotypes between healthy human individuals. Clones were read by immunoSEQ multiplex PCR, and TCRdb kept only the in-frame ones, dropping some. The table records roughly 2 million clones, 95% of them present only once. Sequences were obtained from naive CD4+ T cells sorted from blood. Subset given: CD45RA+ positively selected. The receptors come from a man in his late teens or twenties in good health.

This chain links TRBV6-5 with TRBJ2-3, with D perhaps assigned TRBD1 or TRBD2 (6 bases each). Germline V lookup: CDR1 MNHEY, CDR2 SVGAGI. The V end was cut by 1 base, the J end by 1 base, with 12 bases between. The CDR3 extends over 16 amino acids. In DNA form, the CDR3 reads TGTGCCAGCAGTTACTTGAGGGGGGCGGGCACAGATACGCAGTATTTT. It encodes CASSYLRGAGTDTQYF.

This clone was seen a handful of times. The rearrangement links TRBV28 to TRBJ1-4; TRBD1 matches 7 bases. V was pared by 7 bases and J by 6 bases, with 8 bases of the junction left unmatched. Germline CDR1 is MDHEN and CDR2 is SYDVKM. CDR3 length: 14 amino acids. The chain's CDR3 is CASKTGNGYEKLFF. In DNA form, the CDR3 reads TGTGCCAGCAAGACAGGGAACGGGTATGAAAAACTGTTTTTT. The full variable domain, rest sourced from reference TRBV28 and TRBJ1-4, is DVKVTQSSRYLVKRTGEKVFLECVQDMDHENMFWYRQDPGLGLRLIYFSYDVKMKEKGDIPEGYSVSREKKERFSLILESASTNQTSMYLCASKTGNGYEKLFFGSGTQLSVL.

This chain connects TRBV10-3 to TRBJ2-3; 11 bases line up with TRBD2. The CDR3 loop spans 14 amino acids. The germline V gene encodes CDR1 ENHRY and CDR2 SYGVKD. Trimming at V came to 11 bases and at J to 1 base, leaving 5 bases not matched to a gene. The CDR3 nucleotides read TGTGCCGTTCAACTAGCGGGAGGCACAGATACGCAGTATTTT. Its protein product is CAVQLAGGTDTQYF.

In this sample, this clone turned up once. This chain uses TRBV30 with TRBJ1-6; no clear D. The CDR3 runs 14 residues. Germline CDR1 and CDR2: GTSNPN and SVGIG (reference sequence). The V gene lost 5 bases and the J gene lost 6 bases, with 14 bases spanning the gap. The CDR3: CAWLEGSGNSPLHF. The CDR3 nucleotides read TGTGCCTGGTTGGAGGGATCGGGTAATTCACCCCTCCACTTT.

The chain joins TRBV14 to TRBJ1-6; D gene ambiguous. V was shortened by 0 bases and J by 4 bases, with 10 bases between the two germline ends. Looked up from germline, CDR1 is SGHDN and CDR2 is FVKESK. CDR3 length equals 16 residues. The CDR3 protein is CASSQEGRRYNSPLHF. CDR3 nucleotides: TGTGCCAGCAGCCAAGAAGGGAGGAGGTATAATTCACCCCTCCACTTT. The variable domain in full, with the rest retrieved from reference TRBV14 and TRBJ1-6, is EAGVTQFPSHSVIEKGQTVTLRCDPISGHDNLYWYRRVMGKEIKFLLHFVKESKQDESGMPNNRFLAERTGGTYSTLKVQPAELEDSGVYFCASSQEGRRYNSPLHFGNGTRLTVT.

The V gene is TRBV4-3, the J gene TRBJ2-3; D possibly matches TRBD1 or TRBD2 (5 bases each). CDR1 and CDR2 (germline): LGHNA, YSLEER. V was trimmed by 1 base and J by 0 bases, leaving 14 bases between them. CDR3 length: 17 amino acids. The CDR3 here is CASSQVHGGDSTDTQYF. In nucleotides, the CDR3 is TGCGCCAGCAGCCAAGTTCATGGGGGAGATAGCACAGATACGCAGTATTTT.

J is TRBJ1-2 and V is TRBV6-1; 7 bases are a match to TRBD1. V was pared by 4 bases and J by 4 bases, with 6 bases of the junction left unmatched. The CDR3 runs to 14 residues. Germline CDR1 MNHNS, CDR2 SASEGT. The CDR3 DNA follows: TGTGCCAGCAGTGTAACAGGGGATTTCTATGGCTACACCTTC. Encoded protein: CASSVTGDFYGYTF.

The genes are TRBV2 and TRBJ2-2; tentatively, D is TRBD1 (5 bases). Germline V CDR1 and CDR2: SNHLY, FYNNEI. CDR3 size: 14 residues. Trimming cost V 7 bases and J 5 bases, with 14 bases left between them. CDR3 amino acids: CASTQDRSTGELFF. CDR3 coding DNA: TGTGCCAGCACCCAAGACAGATCAACCGGGGAGCTGTTTTTT.

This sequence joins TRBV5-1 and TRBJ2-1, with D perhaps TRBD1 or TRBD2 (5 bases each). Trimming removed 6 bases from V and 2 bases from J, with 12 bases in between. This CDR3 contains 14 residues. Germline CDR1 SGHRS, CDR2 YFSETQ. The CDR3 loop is CASNVGEPYNEQFF. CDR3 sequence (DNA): TGCGCCAGCAATGTGGGGGAGCCCTACAATGAGCAGTTCTTC.

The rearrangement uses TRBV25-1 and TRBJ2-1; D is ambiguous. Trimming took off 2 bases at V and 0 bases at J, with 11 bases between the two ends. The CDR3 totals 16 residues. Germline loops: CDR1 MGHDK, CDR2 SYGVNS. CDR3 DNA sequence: TGTGCCAGCAGTGAAAGGTGGGCTAGCTCCTACAATGAGCAGTTCTTC. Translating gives CASSERWASSYNEQFF.

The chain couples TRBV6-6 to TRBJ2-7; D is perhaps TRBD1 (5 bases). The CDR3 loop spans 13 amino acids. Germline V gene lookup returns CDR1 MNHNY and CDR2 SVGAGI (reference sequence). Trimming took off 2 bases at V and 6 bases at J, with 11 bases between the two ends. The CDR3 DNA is TGTGCCAGCAGTTACGACAGCTTCGGCGAGCAGTACTTC. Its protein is CASSYDSFGEQYF.

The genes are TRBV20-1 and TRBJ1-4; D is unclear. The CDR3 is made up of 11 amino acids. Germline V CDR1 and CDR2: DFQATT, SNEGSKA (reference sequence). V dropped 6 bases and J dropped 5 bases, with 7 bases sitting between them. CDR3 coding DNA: TGCAGTGCGCGCAGCAATGAAAAACTGTTTTTT. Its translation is CSARSNEKLFF.

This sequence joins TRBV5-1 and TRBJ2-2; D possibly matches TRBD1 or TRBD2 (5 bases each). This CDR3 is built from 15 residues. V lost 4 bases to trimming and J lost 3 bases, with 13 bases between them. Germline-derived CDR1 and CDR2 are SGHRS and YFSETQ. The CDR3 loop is CASSRDPMDTGELFF. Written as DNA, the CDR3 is TGCGCCAGCAGCAGGGACCCCATGGACACCGGGGAGCTGTTTTTT.

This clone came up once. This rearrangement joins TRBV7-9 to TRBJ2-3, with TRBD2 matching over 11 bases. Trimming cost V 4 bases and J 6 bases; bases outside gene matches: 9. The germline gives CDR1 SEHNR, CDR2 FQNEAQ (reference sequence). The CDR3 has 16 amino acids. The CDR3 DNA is TGTGCCAGCAGCTACATCCTAGCGGGAGGATCGGATACGCAGTATTTT. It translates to CASSYILAGGSDTQYF.

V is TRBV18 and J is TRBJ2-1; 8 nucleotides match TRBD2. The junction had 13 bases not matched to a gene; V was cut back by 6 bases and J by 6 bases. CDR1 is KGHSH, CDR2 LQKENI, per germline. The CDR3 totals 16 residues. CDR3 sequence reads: CASSKQAGVAGNEQFF. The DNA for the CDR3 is TGTGCCAGCTCGAAACAAGCGGGAGTCGCAGGCAATGAGCAGTTCTTC.

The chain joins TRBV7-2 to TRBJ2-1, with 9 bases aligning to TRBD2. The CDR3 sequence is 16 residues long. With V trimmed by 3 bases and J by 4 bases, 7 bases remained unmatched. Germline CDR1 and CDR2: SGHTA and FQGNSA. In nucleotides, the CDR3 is TGTGCCAGCAGCTTGGGTAGCGGGGGAAATTACAATGAGCAGTTCTTC. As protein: CASSLGSGGNYNEQFF.

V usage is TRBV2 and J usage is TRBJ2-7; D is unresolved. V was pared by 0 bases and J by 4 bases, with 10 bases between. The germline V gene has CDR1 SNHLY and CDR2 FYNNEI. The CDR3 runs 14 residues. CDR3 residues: CASSEAPGWYEQYF. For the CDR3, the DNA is TGTGCCAGCAGTGAAGCTCCTGGATGGTACGAGCAGTACTTC.

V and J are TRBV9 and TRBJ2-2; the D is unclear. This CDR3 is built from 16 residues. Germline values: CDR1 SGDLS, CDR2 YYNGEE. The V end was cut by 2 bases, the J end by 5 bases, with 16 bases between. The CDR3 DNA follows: TGTGCCAGCAGCGTCAGTCCCGACGGAGTGACCGGGGAGCTGTTTTTT. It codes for CASSVSPDGVTGELFF.

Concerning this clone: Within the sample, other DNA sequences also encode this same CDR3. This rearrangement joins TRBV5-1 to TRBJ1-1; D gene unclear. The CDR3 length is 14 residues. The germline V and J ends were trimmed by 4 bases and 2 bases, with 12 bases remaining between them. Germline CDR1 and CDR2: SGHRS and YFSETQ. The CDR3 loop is CASSLDSGNTEAFF. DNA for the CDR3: TGCGCCAGCAGCCTGGATTCGGGCAACACTGAAGCTTTCTTT.

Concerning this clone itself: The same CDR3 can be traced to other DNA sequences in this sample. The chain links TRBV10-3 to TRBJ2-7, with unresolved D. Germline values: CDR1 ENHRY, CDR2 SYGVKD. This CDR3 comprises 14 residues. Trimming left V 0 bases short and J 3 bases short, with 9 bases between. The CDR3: CAISESGGSYEQYF. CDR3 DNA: TGTGCCATCAGTGAGTCTGGCGGCAGCTACGAGCAGTACTTC.

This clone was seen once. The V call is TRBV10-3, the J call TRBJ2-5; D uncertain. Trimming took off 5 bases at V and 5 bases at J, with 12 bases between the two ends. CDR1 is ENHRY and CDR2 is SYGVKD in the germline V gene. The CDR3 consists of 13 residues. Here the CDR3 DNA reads TGTGCCATCAGTCTCGGCCTGTGGGAGACCCAGTACTTC. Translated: CAISLGLWETQYF.

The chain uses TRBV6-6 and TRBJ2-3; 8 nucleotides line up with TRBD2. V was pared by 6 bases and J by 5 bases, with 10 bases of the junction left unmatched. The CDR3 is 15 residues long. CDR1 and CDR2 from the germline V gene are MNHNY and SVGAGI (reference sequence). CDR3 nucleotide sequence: TGTGCCAGCAGCCGACTGGCGGGGGGAAGAGATACGCAGTATTTT. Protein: CASSRLAGGRDTQYF.

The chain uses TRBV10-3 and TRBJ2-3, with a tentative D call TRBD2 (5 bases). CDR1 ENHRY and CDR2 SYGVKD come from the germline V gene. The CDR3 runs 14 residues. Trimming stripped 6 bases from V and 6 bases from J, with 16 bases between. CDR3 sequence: CAIRESGRRDTQYF. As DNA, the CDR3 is TGTGCCATCAGGGAATCGGGAAGGCGTGATACGCAGTATTTT.

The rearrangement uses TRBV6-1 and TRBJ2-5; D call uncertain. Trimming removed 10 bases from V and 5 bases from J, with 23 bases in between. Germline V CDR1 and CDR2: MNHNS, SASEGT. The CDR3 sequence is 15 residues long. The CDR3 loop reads CATPDSTRPWETQYF. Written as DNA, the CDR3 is TGTGCCACCCCGGATAGCACCCGTCCATGGGAGACCCAGTACTTC.